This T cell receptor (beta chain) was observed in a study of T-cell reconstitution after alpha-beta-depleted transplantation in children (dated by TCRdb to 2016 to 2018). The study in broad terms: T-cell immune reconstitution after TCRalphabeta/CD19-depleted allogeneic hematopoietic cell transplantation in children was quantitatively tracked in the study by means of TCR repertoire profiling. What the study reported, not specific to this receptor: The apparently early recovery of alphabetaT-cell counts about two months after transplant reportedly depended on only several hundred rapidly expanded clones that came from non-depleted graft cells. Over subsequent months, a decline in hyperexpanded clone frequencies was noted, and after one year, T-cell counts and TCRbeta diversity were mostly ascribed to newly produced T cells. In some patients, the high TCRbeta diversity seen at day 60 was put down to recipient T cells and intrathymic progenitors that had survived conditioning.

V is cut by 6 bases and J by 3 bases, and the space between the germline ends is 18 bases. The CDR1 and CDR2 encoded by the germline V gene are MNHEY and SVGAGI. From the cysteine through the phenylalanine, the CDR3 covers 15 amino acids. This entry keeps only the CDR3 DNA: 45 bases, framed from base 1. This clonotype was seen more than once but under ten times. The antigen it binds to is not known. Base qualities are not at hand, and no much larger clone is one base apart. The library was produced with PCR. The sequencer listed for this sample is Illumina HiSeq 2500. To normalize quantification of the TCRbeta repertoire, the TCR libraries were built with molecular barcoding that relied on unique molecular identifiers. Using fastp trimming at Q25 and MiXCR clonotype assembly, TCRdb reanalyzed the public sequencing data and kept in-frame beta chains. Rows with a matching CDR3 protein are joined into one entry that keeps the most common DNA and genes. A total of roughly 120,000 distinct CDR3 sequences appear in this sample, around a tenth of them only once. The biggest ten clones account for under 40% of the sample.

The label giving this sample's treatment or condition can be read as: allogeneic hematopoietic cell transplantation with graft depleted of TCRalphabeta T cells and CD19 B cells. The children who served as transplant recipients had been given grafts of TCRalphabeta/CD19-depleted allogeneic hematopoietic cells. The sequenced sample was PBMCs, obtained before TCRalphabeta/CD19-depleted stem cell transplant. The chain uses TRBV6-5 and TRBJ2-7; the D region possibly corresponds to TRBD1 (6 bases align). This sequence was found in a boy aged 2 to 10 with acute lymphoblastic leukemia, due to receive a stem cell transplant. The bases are TGTGCCAGCAGAATACGGACAGATGAGTACTACGAGCAGTACTTC. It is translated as CASRIRTDEYYEQYF.